This is a list of T cell receptor beta chains from one sample in a study of T cells in Graves' hyperthyroidism and ophthalmopathy. Each CDR3 protein gets one entry after TCRdb re-called the multiplex PCR reads with MiXCR. The repertoire includes about 350,000 distinct CDR3 sequences, around 14% of them detected once, and about 26% sits in the top ten. The source material was blood. Source of these receptors: a woman aged 30 to 39 with Graves' hyperthyroidism. Each CDR3 is given with its conserved first and last residue. A D gene is named only where the DNA matches it firmly. Clone size is stated in some rows and not others, as once, few, many or a class when expanded.

CDR3 DNA	CDR3 protein	D gene	V gene	J gene	clone size
TGTGCCAGCAGACCGACGGGACAGGGATACGAGCAGTACTTC	CASRPTGQGYEQYF	TRBD1	TRBV28	TRBJ2-7	many
TGTGCCAGCAGTCCCCGCCTAAGCGCAGATACGCAGTATTTT	CASSPRLSADTQYF	.	TRBV7-9	TRBJ2-3	many
TGTGCCAGCACTCAGACAGGGGTCGATGAGCAGTTCTTC	CASTQTGVDEQFF	TRBD1	TRBV12-3/TRBV12-4	TRBJ2-1	many
TGTGCCAGCAGCGGGCTTGGGTCAGGTGAAGCTTTCTTT	CASSGLGSGEAFF	.	TRBV14	TRBJ1-1	.
TGCAGTGCTCCTCTAGCGGGAGGGCACTACGAGCAGTACTTC	CSAPLAGGHYEQYF	TRBD2	TRBV20-1	TRBJ2-7	many
TGTGCCAGCAGTCCGAGATTCGACAGACATGAGCAGTTCTTC	CASSPRFDRHEQFF	.	TRBV12-3/TRBV12-4	TRBJ2-1	many
TGTGCCAGCAGCCCCAGCGTAGCTGGTAATGAGCAGTTCTTC	CASSPSVAGNEQFF	.	TRBV3-1	TRBJ2-1	many
TGTGCCAGCAGCTTAGCACATCTTCGGGGGTCCTATAATTCACCCCTCCACTTT	CASSLAHLRGSYNSPLHF	.	TRBV7-2	TRBJ1-6	.
TGTGCCATCAGTGAGTCGATCGTTTCCGACCGCACTGAAGCTTTCTTT	CAISESIVSDRTEAFF	.	TRBV10-3	TRBJ1-1	many
TGTGCCAGCAGTTACGGGCGACAGGGCGGCTACTATGGCTACACCTTC	CASSYGRQGGYYGYTF	TRBD1	TRBV6-5	TRBJ1-2	.
TGTGCCAGCATTGGCGGGAGTCGAGATACGCAGTATTTT	CASIGGSRDTQYF	TRBD2	TRBV12-3/TRBV12-4	TRBJ2-3	many
TGTGCCAGCACATCGGGATACGAGCAGTACTTC	CASTSGYEQYF	.	TRBV6-1	TRBJ2-7	many
TGTGCCAGCAGCAGAACGGGTGATGGGGTTGGGACCCAGTACTTC	CASSRTGDGVGTQYF	.	TRBV7-6	TRBJ2-5	.
TGTGCCATCGCGGGGCGGTTGGACCCACTAAATCTTAACACCGGGGAGCTGTTTTTT	CAIAGRLDPLNLNTGELFF	.	TRBV10-3	TRBJ2-2	.
TGTGCCAGCAGTCACCCGGGACAGGGAATAAACATTCAGTACTTC	CASSHPGQGINIQYF	TRBD1	TRBV12-3/TRBV12-4	TRBJ2-4	few
TGTGCCAGCAGCCTCTCTGGGGCCCAGCATTTT	CASSLSGAQHF	.	TRBV27	TRBJ1-5	.
TGTGCCAGCAGTTTAGCTGGGTTGAACACTGAAGCTTTCTTT	CASSLAGLNTEAFF	.	TRBV12-3/TRBV12-4	TRBJ1-1	many
TGTGCCAGTAGTATCCCGGCAGCTTATTCACCCCTCCACTTT	CASSIPAAYSPLHF	.	TRBV19	TRBJ1-6	few
TGTGCCTGGAGTGTACCCCCAGGGAGGGGGCCTAATGAAAAACTGTTTTTT	CAWSVPPGRGPNEKLFF	TRBD1	TRBV30	TRBJ1-4	few
TGTGCCAGCAGTGTGACTAGCGGGAGTATATACATTCAGTACTTC	CASSVTSGSIYIQYF	TRBD2	TRBV2	TRBJ2-4	many
TGTGCCAGCAGTCTTACCATCGACAGGATGAACACTGAAGCTTTCTTT	CASSLTIDRMNTEAFF	.	TRBV6-1	TRBJ1-1	few
TGTGCCAGCAGTGCCGCTGGGAACACTGAAGCTTTCTTT	CASSAAGNTEAFF	.	TRBV2	TRBJ1-1	many
TGCAGCGTTGGGCAGGGGCTCACTGAAGCTTTCTTT	CSVGQGLTEAFF	.	TRBV29-1	TRBJ1-1	many
TGTGCCAGCTCACCACCGGCAGGGGTCCCCGGGGAGCTGTTTTTT	CASSPPAGVPGELFF	.	TRBV18	TRBJ2-2	.
TGTGCCACCAGTGACTCCGGGACAGATCATCAGCCCCAGCATTTT	CATSDSGTDHQPQHF	TRBD1	TRBV24-1	TRBJ1-5	many
TGTGCCAGCAGCCCGACCCGTGGCAGGTTGGCTAGCACAGATACGCAGTATTTT	CASSPTRGRLASTDTQYF	.	TRBV11-2	TRBJ2-3	many
TGTGCCAGCAGAGAGGACGGAACCTACGAGCAGTACTTC	CASREDGTYEQYF	.	TRBV28	TRBJ2-7	many
TGTGCCAGCAGTTTAGCAGGGTCCCCGAACAATGAGCAGTTCTTC	CASSLAGSPNNEQFF	.	TRBV12-3/TRBV12-4	TRBJ2-1	many
TGCAGTGCTAGTCGCGGGGGGTTCCCCTCCGAGCAGTACTTC	CSASRGGFPSEQYF	TRBD2	TRBV20-1	TRBJ2-7	few
TGTGCCAGCAGCTCCGAAAAGACCTCCTATAATTCACCCCTCCACTTT	CASSSEKTSYNSPLHF	.	TRBV11-2	TRBJ1-6	.
TGTGCCACCAGCAGAGACCCCACTGCTACAGGGACCGGGGAGCTGTTTTTT	CATSRDPTATGTGELFF	.	TRBV15	TRBJ2-2	.
TGTGCCTGGAGTGTACTTGGGGGCGAGCAGTACTTC	CAWSVLGGEQYF	.	TRBV30	TRBJ2-7	many
TGCAGCGTTACCGGGACAGGGTCAACCAATGAAAAACTGTTTTTT	CSVTGTGSTNEKLFF	TRBD1	TRBV29-1	TRBJ1-4	many
TGTGCCAGCAATTACGCCGGACAGGGCAATCAGCCCCAGCATTTT	CASNYAGQGNQPQHF	TRBD1	TRBV6-2/TRBV6-3	TRBJ1-5	once
TGTGCCAGCATTTTGCGCATGGCCAACGTCCTGACTTTC	CASILRMANVLTF	.	TRBV12-3/TRBV12-4	TRBJ2-6	.
TGCGCCAGCAGCCTCACCTCCCCCGGGACAGGGAATACTGAAGCTTTCTTT	CASSLTSPGTGNTEAFF	TRBD1	TRBV4-1	TRBJ1-1	.
TGTGCCAGCCAAACCGGGACAGGGGGCTATCAGCCCCAGCATTTT	CASQTGTGGYQPQHF	TRBD1	TRBV28	TRBJ1-5	many
TGCGCCAGCAGCGCAACTAGCACACATCGCACAGATACGCAGTATTTT	CASSATSTHRTDTQYF	.	TRBV5-1	TRBJ2-3	.
TGTGCCAGCAGTGAGCACAGTAAAAACATTCAGTACTTC	CASSEHSKNIQYF	.	TRBV28	TRBJ2-4	many
TGTGCCAGCAGCTCAGATCCAGGGGGATCTTACTATGGCTACACCTTC	CASSSDPGGSYYGYTF	TRBD1	TRBV28	TRBJ1-2	few
TGTGCCAGCAGTTTGGTACAGGGGGATCAGCCCCAGCATTTT	CASSLVQGDQPQHF	TRBD1	TRBV28	TRBJ1-5	many
TGTGCCAGCAGCTCGTCCCTGGGAACCCAGTACGAGCAGTACTTC	CASSSSLGTQYEQYF	.	TRBV5-5	TRBJ2-7	few
TGTGCCAGCAGCTTTGTGGGAGCGGGAGGCCCCCATTCCTACGAGCAGTACTTC	CASSFVGAGGPHSYEQYF	TRBD2	TRBV7-2	TRBJ2-7	.
TGTGCCAGCAGTTTTGAAGAGCAGCGGGGCACAGATACGCAGTATTTT	CASSFEEQRGTDTQYF	.	TRBV12-3/TRBV12-4	TRBJ2-3	few
TGTGCCAGCAGGGGAATCAGGGAGGGGACCTACGAGCAGTACTTC	CASRGIREGTYEQYF	TRBD2	TRBV28	TRBJ2-7	few
TGTGCCAGCAGGCCGGGACTAGCCAACGAGCAGTACTTC	CASRPGLANEQYF	TRBD2	TRBV28	TRBJ2-7	many
TGTGCCAGCAGTAACCGGGACAGGGGGAGAAACACCGGGGAGCTGTTTTTT	CASSNRDRGRNTGELFF	TRBD1	TRBV28	TRBJ2-2	many
TGTGCCAGCAGTGAAGCGCGGGAGACTGAAGCTTTCTTT	CASSEARETEAFF	.	TRBV6-1	TRBJ1-1	many
TGTGCCAGCAGTGGGGGCGCGAACACTGAAGCTTTCTTT	CASSGGANTEAFF	.	TRBV12-3/TRBV12-4	TRBJ1-1	few
TGTGCCAGCAGCTTGGACTGGGGGCCCTATGGCTACACCTTC	CASSLDWGPYGYTF	.	TRBV5-8	TRBJ1-2	.
TGTGCCAGCGGGGGGGCGAATGAGCAGTTCTTC	CASGGANEQFF	.	TRBV2	TRBJ2-1	many